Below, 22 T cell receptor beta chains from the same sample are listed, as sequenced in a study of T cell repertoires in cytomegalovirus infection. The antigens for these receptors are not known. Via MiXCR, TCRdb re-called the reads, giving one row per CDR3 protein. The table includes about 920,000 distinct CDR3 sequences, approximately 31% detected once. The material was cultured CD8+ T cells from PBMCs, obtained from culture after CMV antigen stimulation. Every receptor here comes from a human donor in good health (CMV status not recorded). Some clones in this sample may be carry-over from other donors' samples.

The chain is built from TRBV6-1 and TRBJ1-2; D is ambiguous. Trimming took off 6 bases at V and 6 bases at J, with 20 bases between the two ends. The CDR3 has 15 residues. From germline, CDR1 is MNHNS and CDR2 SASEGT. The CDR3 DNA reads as TGTGCCAGCAGCCCCCTAGGAGGGCCTACGAATGGCTACACCTTC. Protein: CASSPLGGPTNGYTF.

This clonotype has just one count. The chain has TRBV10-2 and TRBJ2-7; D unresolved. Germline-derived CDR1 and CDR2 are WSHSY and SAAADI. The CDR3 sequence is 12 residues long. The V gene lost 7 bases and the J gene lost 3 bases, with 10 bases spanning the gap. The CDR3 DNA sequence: TGCGCCAGCACCGACGAATACTACGAGCAGTACTTC. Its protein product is CASTDEYYEQYF.

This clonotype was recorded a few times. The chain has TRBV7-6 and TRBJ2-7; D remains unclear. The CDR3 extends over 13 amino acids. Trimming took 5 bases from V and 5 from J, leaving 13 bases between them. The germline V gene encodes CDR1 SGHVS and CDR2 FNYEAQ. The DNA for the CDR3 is TGTGCCAGCAGCCCGGCCGGGTCCCACGAGCAGTACGTC. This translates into CASSPAGSHEQYV.

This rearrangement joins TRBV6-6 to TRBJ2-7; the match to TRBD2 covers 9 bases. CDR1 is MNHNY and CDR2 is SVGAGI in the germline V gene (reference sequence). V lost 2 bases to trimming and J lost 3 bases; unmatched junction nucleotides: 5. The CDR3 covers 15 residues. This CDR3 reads CASSYASGAYYEQYV. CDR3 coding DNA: TGTGCCAGCAGTTACGCTAGCGGGGCCTACTACGAGCAGTACGTC.

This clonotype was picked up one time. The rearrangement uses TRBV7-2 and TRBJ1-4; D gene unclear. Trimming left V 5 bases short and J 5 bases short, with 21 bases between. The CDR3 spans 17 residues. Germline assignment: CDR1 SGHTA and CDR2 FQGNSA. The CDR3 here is CASSPTRTGRRNEKLFF. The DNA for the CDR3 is TGTGCCAGCAGCCCGACCAGGACTGGTCGACGCAATGAAAAACTGTTTTTT.

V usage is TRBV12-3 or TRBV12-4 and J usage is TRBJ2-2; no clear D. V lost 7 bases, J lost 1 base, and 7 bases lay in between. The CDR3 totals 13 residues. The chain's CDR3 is CASIGQNTGELFF. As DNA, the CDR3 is TGTGCCAGCATCGGGCAGAACACCGGGGAGCTGTTTTTT.

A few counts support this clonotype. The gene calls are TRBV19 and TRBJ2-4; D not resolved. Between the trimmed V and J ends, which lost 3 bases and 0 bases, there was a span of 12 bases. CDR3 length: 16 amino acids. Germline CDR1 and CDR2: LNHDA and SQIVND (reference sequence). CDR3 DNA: TGTGCCAGTAGTATCTCCAGCGCGATAGCCAAAAACATTCAGTACTTC. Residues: CASSISSAIAKNIQYF.

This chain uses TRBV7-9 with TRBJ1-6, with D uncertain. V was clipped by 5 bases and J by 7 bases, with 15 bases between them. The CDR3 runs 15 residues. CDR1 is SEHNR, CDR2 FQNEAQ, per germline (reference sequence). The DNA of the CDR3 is TGTGCCAGCAGCCCTGAGGCGATGGGCAATTCACCCCTCCACTTT. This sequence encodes CASSPEAMGNSPLHF.

CDR3 bases: TGTGCCAACACCCGAGGGTACCTCAATGAGCAGTTCTTC. Translation gives CANTRGYLNEQFF. The J gene is TRBJ2-1, the V gene TRBV12-3 or TRBV12-4; D might be TRBD2 (5 bases). CDR3 size: 13 residues. V lost 10 bases and J lost 6, with 16 bases in between.

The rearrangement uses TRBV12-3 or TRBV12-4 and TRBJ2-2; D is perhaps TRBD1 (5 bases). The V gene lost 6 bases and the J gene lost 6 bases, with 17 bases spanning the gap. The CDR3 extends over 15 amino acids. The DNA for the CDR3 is TGTGCCAGCAGCTCTTCCGACAGCCCACCCGGGGAGCTGTTTTTT. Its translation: CASSSSDSPPGELFF.

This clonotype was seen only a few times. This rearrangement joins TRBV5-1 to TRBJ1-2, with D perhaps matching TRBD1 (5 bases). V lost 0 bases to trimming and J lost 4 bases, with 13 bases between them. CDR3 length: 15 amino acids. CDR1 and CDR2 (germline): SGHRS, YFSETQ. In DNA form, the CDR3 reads TGCGCCAGCAGCTTGGAACCGGGACCGTTCTATGGCTACACCTTC. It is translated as CASSLEPGPFYGYTF.

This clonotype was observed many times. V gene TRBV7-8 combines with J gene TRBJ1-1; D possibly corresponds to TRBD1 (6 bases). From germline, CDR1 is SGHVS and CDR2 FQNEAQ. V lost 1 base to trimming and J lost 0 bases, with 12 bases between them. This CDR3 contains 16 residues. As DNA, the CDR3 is TGTGCCAGCAGCTTAGTAGGGGGGCCGCTGAACACTGAAGCTTTCTTT. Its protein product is CASSLVGGPLNTEAFF. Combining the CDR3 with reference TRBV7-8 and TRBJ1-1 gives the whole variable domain GAGVSQSPRYKVAKRGQDVALRCDPISGHVSLFWYQQALGQGPEFLTYFQNEAQLDKSGLPSDRFFAERPEGSVSTLKIQRTQQEDSAVYLCASSLVGGPLNTEAFFGQGTRLTVV.

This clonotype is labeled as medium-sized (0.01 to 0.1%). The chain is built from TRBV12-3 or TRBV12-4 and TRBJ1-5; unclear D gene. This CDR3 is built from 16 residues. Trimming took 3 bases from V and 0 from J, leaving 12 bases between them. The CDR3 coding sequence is TGTGCCAGCAGTTTTAGACAAGCAGATAGCAATCAGCCCCAGCATTTT. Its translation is CASSFRQADSNQPQHF.

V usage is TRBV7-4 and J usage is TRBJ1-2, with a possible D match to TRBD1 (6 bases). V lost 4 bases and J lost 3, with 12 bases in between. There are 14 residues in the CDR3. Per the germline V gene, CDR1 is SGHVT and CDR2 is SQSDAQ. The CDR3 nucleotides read TGTGCCAGCAGCTCCCAAAACAGGGACTATGGCTACACCTTC. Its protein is CASSSQNRDYGYTF.

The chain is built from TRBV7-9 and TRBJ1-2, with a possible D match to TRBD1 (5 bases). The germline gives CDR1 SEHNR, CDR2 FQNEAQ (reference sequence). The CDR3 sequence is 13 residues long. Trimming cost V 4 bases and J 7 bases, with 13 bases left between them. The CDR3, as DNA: TGTGCCAGCAGCTCCGGGACCCTCCCTGGCTACACCTTC. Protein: CASSSGTLPGYTF.

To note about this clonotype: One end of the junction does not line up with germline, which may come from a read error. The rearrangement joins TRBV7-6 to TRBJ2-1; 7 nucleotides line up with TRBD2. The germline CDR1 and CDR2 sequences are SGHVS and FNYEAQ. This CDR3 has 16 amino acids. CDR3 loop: CASSALGGDRRNEQFF. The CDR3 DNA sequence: TGTGCTAGCAGCGCCCTTGGGGGGGACCGTAGAAATGAGCAGTTCTTC.

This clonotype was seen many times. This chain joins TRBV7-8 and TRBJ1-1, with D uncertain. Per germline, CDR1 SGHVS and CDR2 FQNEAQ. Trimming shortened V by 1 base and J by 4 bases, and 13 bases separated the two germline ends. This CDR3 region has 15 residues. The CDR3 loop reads CASSLGSGRSTEAFF. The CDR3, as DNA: TGTGCCAGCAGCTTAGGGTCCGGACGGAGCACTGAAGCTTTCTTT.

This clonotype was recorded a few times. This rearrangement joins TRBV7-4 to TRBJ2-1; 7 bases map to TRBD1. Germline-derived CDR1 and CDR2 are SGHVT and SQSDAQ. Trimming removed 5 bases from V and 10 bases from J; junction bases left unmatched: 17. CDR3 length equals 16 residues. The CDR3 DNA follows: TGTGCCAGCAGCGAAACGGACAGGTCCCCTACAATGGAGCAGTTCTTC. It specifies CASSETDRSPTMEQFF.

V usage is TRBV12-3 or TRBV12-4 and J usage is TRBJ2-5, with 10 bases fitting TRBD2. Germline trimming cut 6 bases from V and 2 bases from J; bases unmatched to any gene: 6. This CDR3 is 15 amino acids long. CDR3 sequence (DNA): TGTGCCAGCAGGCCCGGACTAGCGGTTCAAGAGACCCAGTACTTC. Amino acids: CASRPGLAVQETQYF.

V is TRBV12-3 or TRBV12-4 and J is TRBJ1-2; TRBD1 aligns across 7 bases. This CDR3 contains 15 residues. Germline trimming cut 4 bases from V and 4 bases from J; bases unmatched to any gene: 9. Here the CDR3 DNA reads TGTGCCAGCAGTTCGGAGACAGGGTCATCCTATGGCTACACCTTC. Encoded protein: CASSSETGSSYGYTF.

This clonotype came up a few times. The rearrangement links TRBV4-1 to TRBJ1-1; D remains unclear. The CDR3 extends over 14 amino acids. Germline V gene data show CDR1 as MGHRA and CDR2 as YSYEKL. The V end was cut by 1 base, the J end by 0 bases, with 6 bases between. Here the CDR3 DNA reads TGCGCCAGCAGCCAAGCCCAGCTGAACACTGAAGCTTTCTTT. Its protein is CASSQAQLNTEAFF.

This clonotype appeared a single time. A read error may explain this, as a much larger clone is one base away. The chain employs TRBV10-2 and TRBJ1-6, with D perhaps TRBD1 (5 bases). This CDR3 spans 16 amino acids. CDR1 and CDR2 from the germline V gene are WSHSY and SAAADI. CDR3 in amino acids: CTSSAVRGVVSSPLHF. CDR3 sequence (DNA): TGCACCAGCAGTGCCGTTAGGGGTGTAGTCAGTTCACCCCTCCACTTT.